This T cell receptor (beta chain) was sequenced in a study of T cell clonotyping in hematopoietic cell transplantation. In regard to this clone: Its antigen is undetermined.

The germline V and J ends were trimmed by 3 bases and 6 bases, with 9 bases remaining between them. This CDR3 contains 13 residues. Per germline, CDR1 SGHTA and CDR2 FQGNSA. Time point here: recipient sample about 28 days before transplant, after cytoreduction. Study-wide results and caveats: Few recipient clonotypes overlapped donors; over 95% were de novo at given depth. After transplant, recipient diversity fell while pathologically expanded clonotypes grew through day 180. Cells were unsorted, so CD4 and CD8 contributions were not separated.

Measured with immunoSEQ multiplex PCR; TCRdb has only the in-frame clones, and not every one. Of tens of thousands of clones listed, around 85% are singletons. This chain links TRBV7-2 with TRBJ2-4, with a weak D call TRBD1 (6 bases). This clonotype originated in a man aged 55 to 69 with acute myeloid leukemia. Some clones in this sample may be carry-over from other donors' samples. The sequences come from peripheral blood mononuclear cells, collected before stem cell transplant. CDR3 amino acids: CASSFDRSNIQYF. In DNA, the CDR3 is TGTGCCAGCAGCTTTGACAGGTCAAACATTCAGTACTTC.